The 23 T cell receptor beta chains reported below all come from one sample, sequenced in a study of cytomegalovirus exposure and HLA in healthy donors. The PCR was carried out with 60 Vbeta primers and 13 Jbeta primers. Profiling relied on immunoSEQ multiplex PCR, and the TCRdb table lists in-frame clones only, not all of them. The table shows approximately 140,000 clones, with about four fifths occurring only once. Sequencing was carried out using PBMCs. The receptor source for this set is a male donor in good health and CMV-seronegative.

V gene TRBV4-3 combines with J gene TRBJ1-4; tentative D call: TRBD1 (6 bases). CDR1 and CDR2 from the germline V gene are LGHNA and YSLEER. There are 16 residues in the CDR3. V lost 1 base to trimming and J lost 6 bases, with 15 bases between them. The DNA for the CDR3 is TGCGCCAGCAGCCAAGTGTATGGGGGCCGGGATGAAAAACTGTTTTTT. This codes for CASSQVYGGRDEKLFF.

The genes are TRBV7-9 and TRBJ1-1; D remains ambiguous. V was shortened by 4 bases and J by 8 bases, with 14 bases between the two germline ends. The germline gives CDR1 SEHNR, CDR2 FQNEAQ (reference sequence). The CDR3 covers 13 residues. The CDR3 DNA follows: TGTGCCAGCAGCTCTCTCGTCGTAGAGGAAGCTTTCTTT. It encodes CASSSLVVEEAFF.

This chain connects TRBV2 to TRBJ2-6; D may be TRBD1 (6 bases). Germline V gene sequence: CDR1 SNHLY, CDR2 FYNNEI. Trimming took 3 bases from V and 0 from J, leaving 21 bases between them. The CDR3 extends over 20 amino acids. The CDR3 region is CASSDFSFGTSVSGANVLTF. The CDR3 bases are TGTGCCAGCAGTGACTTTTCATTTGGGACATCCGTCTCTGGGGCCAACGTCCTGACTTTC.

Turning to this clone: Other DNA sequences in the sample encode the same CDR3. The V gene is TRBV7-9, the J gene TRBJ2-1, with D possibly TRBD1 on 6 matching bases. Germline V CDR1 and CDR2: SEHNR, FQNEAQ (reference sequence). This CDR3 region has 12 residues. V lost 6 bases to trimming and J lost 7 bases, with 10 bases between them. CDR3 loop: CASSEQGNEQFF. CDR3 in DNA: TGTGCCAGCAGTGAACAGGGAAATGAGCAGTTCTTC.

The chain uses TRBV5-1 and TRBJ2-1, with 8 bases matching TRBD2. The junction had 11 bases not matched to a gene; V was cut back by 4 bases and J by 8 bases. This CDR3 is 15 amino acids long. Germline assignment: CDR1 SGHRS and CDR2 YFSETQ. The CDR3 is CASSAGTRIQDEQFF. In DNA, the CDR3 is TGCGCCAGCAGCGCCGGGACTAGGATTCAGGATGAGCAGTTCTTC.

Only a few counts were recorded for this clone. This rearrangement joins TRBV28 to TRBJ1-5; 10 bases are shared with TRBD1. Looked up from germline, CDR1 is MDHEN and CDR2 is SYDVKM. The CDR3 is 15 residues long. V shed 5 bases, J shed 5 bases, and the junction held 6 bases outside the gene matches. The CDR3 region is CASSGGGTGDQPQHF. CDR3 coding DNA: TGTGCCAGCAGTGGGGGGGGGACAGGGGATCAGCCCCAGCATTTT.

The CDR3 region has the DNA TGTGCCAGCAGCTTAGTGGCGGGAGGGCGGGGCAATGAGCAGTTCTTC. As protein: CASSLVAGGRGNEQFF. The rearrangement uses TRBV7-9 and TRBJ2-1, with 9 bases aligning to TRBD2. Per the germline V gene, CDR1 is SEHNR and CDR2 is FQNEAQ (reference sequence). V trimming: 1 base; J trimming: 6 bases; junction bases outside the gene matches: 7. The CDR3 is 16 amino acids.

J is TRBJ2-7 and V is TRBV23-1; tentatively, D is TRBD1 (6 bases). TRBV23-1 is treated as an ORF (open reading frame) with a function not yet certain. The CDR3 is 16 amino acids. V gave up 8 bases and J gave up 3 bases, with 23 bases separating them. The DNA of the CDR3 is TGCGCCAGCTGCCGGGCCAAAGACAGGAACTTCTACGAGCAGTACTTC. Translated, it gives CASCRAKDRNFYEQYF.

This clone showed up just once. The chain carries TRBV5-1 and TRBJ2-1, with D possibly matching TRBD2 (6 bases). This CDR3 region has 12 residues. V dropped 2 bases and J dropped 15 bases, with 15 bases sitting between them. Germline values: CDR1 SGHRS, CDR2 YFSETQ. The DNA of the CDR3 is TGCGCCAGCAGCTTTACCGGGAGTACGCGGTTCTTC. Protein: CASSFTGSTRFF. Complete variable domain (other parts from reference TRBV5-1 and TRBJ2-1): KAGVTQTPRYLIKTRGQQVTLSCSPISGHRSVSWYQQTPGQGLQFLFEYFSETQRNKGNFPGRFSGRQFSNSRSEMNVSTLELGDSALYLCASSFTGSTRFFGPGTRLTVL.

V gene TRBV29-1 combines with J gene TRBJ2-3; weak D call: TRBD1 (5 bases). The germline CDR1 and CDR2 sequences are SQVTM and ANQGSEA. The length of the CDR3 is 12 residues. The ends were cut back, 6 bases at V and 3 bases at J, with 10 bases in the middle. Written as DNA, the CDR3 is TGCAGCGTCGGGCAGGGAACAGATACGCAGTATTTT. The encoded protein is CSVGQGTDTQYF.

The chain combines TRBV19 with TRBJ2-1; maybe TRBD1 (6 bases). The V end was cut by 4 bases, the J end by 10 bases, with 14 bases between. Per the germline V gene, CDR1 is LNHDA and CDR2 is SQIVND (reference sequence). CDR3 length: 13 amino acids. The CDR3 DNA is TGTGCCAGTAGTACTACAGGGTGGGGCGAGCAGTTCTTC. Translated: CASSTTGWGEQFF.

The sample holds one count of this clone. CDR3 sequence reads: CASSYLDRPDTQYF. The CDR3 DNA reads as TGTGCCAGCAGTTACCTGGACAGGCCAGATACGCAGTATTTT. The gene calls are TRBV6-5 and TRBJ2-3; 7 nucleotides match TRBD1. CDR1 is MNHEY, CDR2 SVGAGI, per germline. V lost 2 bases and J lost 4; bases outside the gene matches: 3. CDR3 length: 14 residues.

The V call is TRBV4-3, the J call TRBJ2-1; D is ambiguous. Deletions cut 3 bases from V and 5 bases from J, with 11 bases between. Germline CDR1 reads LGHNA; CDR2 reads YSLEER. There are 14 residues in the CDR3. As DNA, the CDR3 is TGCGCCAGCAGCCAGGGCTTCGGTAACAATGAGCAGTTCTTC. This codes for CASSQGFGNNEQFF.

The genes are TRBV6-5 and TRBJ2-7; 10 bases map to TRBD1. Trimming cost V 5 bases and J 3 bases; bases outside gene matches: 4. The CDR3 consists of 14 residues. CDR1 and CDR2 from the germline V gene are MNHEY and SVGAGI. This CDR3 reads CASSTGQGDYEQYF. The CDR3 DNA is TGTGCCAGCAGTACCGGACAGGGGGACTACGAGCAGTACTTC.

V usage is TRBV27 and J usage is TRBJ2-7, with TRBD2 as a possible D gene (5 bases). Germline V lookup: CDR1 MNHEY, CDR2 SMNVEV (reference sequence). V was clipped by 3 bases and J by 2 bases, with 11 bases between them. The CDR3 runs to 14 residues. The CDR3 DNA reads TGTGCCAGCAGTTTGATTGGGAGAGCCTACGAGCAGTACTTC. Protein product: CASSLIGRAYEQYF.

The chain is built from TRBV2 and TRBJ2-7; 10 nucleotides line up with TRBD1. Germline trimming cut 0 bases from V and 6 bases from J; bases unmatched to any gene: 2. CDR3 length equals 14 residues. CDR1 is SNHLY and CDR2 is FYNNEI in the germline V gene. The CDR3 sequence is CASSEARTGGEQYF. CDR3 nucleotides: TGTGCCAGCAGTGAAGCACGGACAGGGGGCGAGCAGTACTTC.

The gene calls are TRBV27 and TRBJ1-1; a possible D gene is TRBD1 (6 bases). The CDR3 is 15 residues long. The ends were cut back, 4 bases at V and 1 base at J, with 13 bases in the middle. Germline lookup yields CDR1 MNHEY and CDR2 SMNVEV (reference sequence). The chain's CDR3 is CASSSALTGNTEAFF. The CDR3 nucleotides are TGTGCCAGCAGTTCGGCCCTGACAGGGAACACTGAAGCTTTCTTT.

The rearrangement links TRBV28 to TRBJ1-5, with 9 bases lining up with TRBD1. The germline V gene has CDR1 MDHEN and CDR2 SYDVKM. With V trimmed by 3 bases and J by 6 bases, 9 bases remained unmatched. The CDR3 extends over 16 amino acids. CDR3 loop: CASSFLGTGIGQPQHF. DNA of the CDR3: TGTGCCAGCAGTTTTCTCGGGACAGGGATAGGTCAGCCCCAGCATTTT.

J is TRBJ1-3 and V is TRBV5-4; D perhaps matches TRBD1 (6 bases). V lost 7 bases, J lost 4 bases, and 6 bases lay in between. Germline loops: CDR1 SGHNT, CDR2 YYREEE (reference sequence). The CDR3 totals 11 residues. The CDR3 region is CASGQGNTIYF. The CDR3 DNA sequence: TGTGCCAGCGGACAGGGAAACACCATATATTTT.

Turning to this clone: Relative to the germline gene, one junction end is altered; a read error may explain this. This chain connects TRBV7-9 to TRBJ2-7; TRBD2 is a possible D gene (6 bases). The CDR3 contains 14 residues. The germline CDR1 and CDR2 sequences are SEHNR and FQNEAQ (reference sequence). Here the CDR3 reads CSSSFGSGFYEQYF. The CDR3 DNA reads TGTTCCAGCAGCTTCGGTAGCGGCTTTTACGAGCAGTACTTC.

The chain links TRBV6-5 to TRBJ2-7; 8 nucleotides agree with TRBD2. CDR1 is MNHEY, CDR2 SVGAGI, per germline. Trimming removed 5 bases from V and 5 bases from J; junction bases left unmatched: 11. CDR3 length equals 15 residues. The chain's CDR3 is CASSHASGSRDEQYF. DNA for the CDR3: TGTGCCAGCAGTCACGCAAGCGGGAGTCGCGACGAGCAGTACTTC.

This chain links TRBV6-5 with TRBJ2-7; 7 bases are a match to TRBD1. The CDR3 has 16 amino acids. Germline CDR1 and CDR2: MNHEY and SVGAGI. V was pared by 0 bases and J by 2 bases, with 7 bases of the junction left unmatched. Here the CDR3 DNA reads TGTGCCAGCAGTTACTCGACCGGACAGGTTCCCTACGAGCAGTACTTC. Its translation: CASSYSTGQVPYEQYF.

This rearrangement joins TRBV5-4 to TRBJ1-2, with unresolved D. The CDR3 sequence is 13 residues long. With 3 bases removed from V and 8 bases from J, the gap between germline ends came to 14 bases. In germline, CDR1 is SGHNT, CDR2 YYREEE (reference sequence). This CDR3 reads CASSSPREVGYTF. The CDR3 DNA is TGTGCCAGCAGCTCTCCAAGAGAAGTCGGCTACACCTTC.